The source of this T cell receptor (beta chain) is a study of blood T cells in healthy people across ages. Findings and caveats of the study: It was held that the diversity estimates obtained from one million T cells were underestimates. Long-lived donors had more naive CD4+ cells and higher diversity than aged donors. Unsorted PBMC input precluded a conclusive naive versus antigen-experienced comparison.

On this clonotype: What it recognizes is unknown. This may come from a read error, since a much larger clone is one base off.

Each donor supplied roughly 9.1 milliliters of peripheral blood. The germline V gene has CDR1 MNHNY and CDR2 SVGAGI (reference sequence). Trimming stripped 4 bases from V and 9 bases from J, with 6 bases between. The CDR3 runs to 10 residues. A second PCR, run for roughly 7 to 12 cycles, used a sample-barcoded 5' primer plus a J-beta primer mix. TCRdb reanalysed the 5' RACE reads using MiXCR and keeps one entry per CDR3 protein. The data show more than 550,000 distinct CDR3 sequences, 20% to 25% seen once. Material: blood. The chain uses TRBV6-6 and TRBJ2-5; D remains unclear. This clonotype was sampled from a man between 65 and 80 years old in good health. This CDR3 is CASSSGAQYF. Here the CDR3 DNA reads TGTGCCAGCAGTTCTGGGGCCCAGTACTTC.